The rows below give T cell receptor beta chains drawn from one sample of a study of blood T cell repertoires in COVID-19. Clones were sequenced by immunoSEQ multiplex PCR, and TCRdb holds only the in-frame ones, with some missing. The table has more than 200,000 clones, about 85% seen once. The sample was peripheral blood. The receptor set was obtained from a woman of 80 years or more with acute or convalescent COVID-19. CDR3s include the opening cysteine and the closing phenylalanine or tryptophan. Each record gives: V gene, clone size, CDR3 length, D gene, J gene, CDR3 DNA, CDR3 protein. D genes are given only for firm matches. Some rows have no size entry. The others give once, few or many, or a class for an expanded clone.

TRBV23-1	-	15	TRBD1	TRBJ1-2	TGCGCCAGCAGTCAAGACAGGGGGCAAGATTATGGCTACACCTTC	CASSQDRGQDYGYTF
TRBV5-1	-	15	TRBD2	TRBJ2-7	TGCGCCAGCAGCCTGAGGACTAGCGGGACCTACGAGCAGTACTTC	CASSLRTSGTYEQYF
TRBV13	-	15	TRBD1	TRBJ1-2	TGTGCCAGCAGCGGGGGACAGGGCGGTTTCTATGGCTACACCTTC	CASSGGQGGFYGYTF
TRBV6-5	-	14	-	TRBJ2-2	TGTGCCAGCAGCAGCGGGCCGAACACCGGGGAGCTGTTTTTT	CASSSGPNTGELFF
TRBV9	few	17	-	TRBJ1-3	TGTGCCAGCAGCGTAGAGTTGGGGCAGGGCTCTGGAAACACCATATATTTT	CASSVELGQGSGNTIYF
TRBV11-2	-	14	TRBD2	TRBJ2-1	TGTGCCAGCAGCCCAGCGGGGGGGCTGGGTGAGCAGTTCTTC	CASSPAGGLGEQFF
TRBV4-2	-	17	-	TRBJ1-3	TGTGCCAGCAGCCAAGATAGGGCAGGGGCGGCTGGAAACACCATATATTTT	CASSQDRAGAAGNTIYF
TRBV7-9	-	13	-	TRBJ2-7	TGTGCCGGGGGGGGACAGGAGTCCTACGAGCAGTACTTC	CAGGGQESYEQYF
TRBV10-2	few	13	-	TRBJ2-3	TGCGCCACCCGGGGCGGGAACACAGATACGCAGTATTTT	CATRGGNTDTQYF
TRBV4-2	once	15	TRBD2	TRBJ2-3	TGTGCCAGCAGCCAAAATAGCGGGGCGGGAGATACGCAGTATTTT	CASSQNSGAGDTQYF
TRBV5-6	-	16	TRBD1	TRBJ1-1	TGTGCCAGCAGCCCTAAAATGACAGGGAGAGACACTGAAGCTTTCTTT	CASSPKMTGRDTEAFF
TRBV5-5	-	16	TRBD2	TRBJ2-1	TGTGCCAGCAGCTCTTTAGCGGGAGAGTCCTACAATGAGCAGTTCTTC	CASSSLAGESYNEQFF
TRBV2	-	16	TRBD2	TRBJ2-7	TGTGCCAGCAGTCCCCTCCTAGCGGGGGGGCTCAACGAGCAGTACTTC	CASSPLLAGGLNEQYF
TRBV5-4	-	15	-	TRBJ2-3	TGTGCCAGCAGCTTGGACACAGGGTACACAGATACGCAGTATTTT	CASSLDTGYTDTQYF
TRBV13	-	15	TRBD1	TRBJ2-7	TGTGCCAGCAGCTCTTCCGGGACAGGGGACTACGAGCAGTACTTC	CASSSSGTGDYEQYF
TRBV6-1	once	16	-	TRBJ1-5	TGTGCCAGCAGTGAAGTGACGGGGATGAGCAATCAGCCCCAGCATTTT	CASSEVTGMSNQPQHF
TRBV12-5	once	14	-	TRBJ2-5	TGTGCTAGTGCAATAACGGCGGGGCAAGAGACCCAGTACTTC	CASAITAGQETQYF
TRBV12-2	-	12	-	TRBJ2-7	TGTGCAAGTCGCTGGAGCGTCTACGAGCAGTACTTC	CASRWSVYEQYF
TRBV15	-	16	-	TRBJ1-1	TGTGCCACCAGCAGAGATCGGGGGGGAATTAACACTGAAGCTTTCTTT	CATSRDRGGINTEAFF
TRBV4-1	few	17	TRBD2	TRBJ2-1	TGCGCCAGCAGCACCCGGACTAGCGGGAGGGTGTACAATGAGCAGTTCTTC	CASSTRTSGRVYNEQFF
TRBV29-1	-	14	-	TRBJ2-5	TGCAGCGTTCTGGCCGGGGACAACCAAGAGACCCAGTACTTC	CSVLAGDNQETQYF
TRBV12-3/TRBV12-4	-	13	-	TRBJ1-1	TGTGCCAGCACCTATGGAAGCCAGCGCTGGGCTTTCTTT	CASTYGSQRWAFF
TRBV11-3	few	16	-	TRBJ2-2	TGTGCCAGCAGCCCCGGTAGTAGCGGTAACACCGGGGAGCTGTTTTTT	CASSPGSSGNTGELFF
TRBV3-1/TRBV3-2	-	14	-	TRBJ2-7	TGTGCCAGCAGCCAAGGGTTATCTAGCCACGAGCAGTACTTC	CASSQGLSSHEQYF
TRBV20-1	-	11	-	TRBJ2-1	TGCAGTGCTAGAGATGGCCGCGAGCAGTTCTTC	CSARDGREQFF
TRBV3-1/TRBV3-2	once	19	-	TRBJ2-6	TGTGCCAGCAGTCCCTCAGGCGGGGGCGTATTGTTTGGGGCCAACGTCCTGACTTTC	CASSPSGGGVLFGANVLTF
TRBV12-5	-	13	-	TRBJ2-3	TGTGCTAGTGGTTTCGCGGTTGCAGATACGCAGTATTTT	CASGFAVADTQYF
TRBV2	-	12	TRBD1	TRBJ2-7	TGTGCCAGCGGGACAGGGTTCTACGAGCAGTACTTC	CASGTGFYEQYF
TRBV4-1	-	16	-	TRBJ1-4	TGCGCCAGCAGCCAGAGCACAGGGTGGACTAATGAAAAACTGTTTTTT	CASSQSTGWTNEKLFF
TRBV10-3	-	12	TRBD1	TRBJ1-2	TGTGCCGTAGGACAGGACAACTATGGCTACACCTTC	CAVGQDNYGYTF
TRBV4-2	-	15	-	TRBJ2-3	TGTGCCAGCAGCCAAGAAGGACTACGCACAGATACGCAGTATTTT	CASSQEGLRTDTQYF
TRBV7-2	-	15	TRBD2	TRBJ2-4	TGTGCCAGCAGTGTGGTAGCGGGGGACAAAAACATTCAGTACTTC	CASSVVAGDKNIQYF
TRBV18	-	15	-	TRBJ1-4	TGTGCCAGCTCACCACCTTCCCAGCGAGGTGAAAAACTGTTTTTT	CASSPPSQRGEKLFF
TRBV10-3	few	17	-	TRBJ1-5	TGTGCCATCAGTGAGGATAGGGGTCCGAATCCCGAAGAGCCCCAGCATTTT	CAISEDRGPNPEEPQHF
TRBV7-8	-	14	-	TRBJ1-1	TGTGCCAGCAGCGGACACATCCTGAACACTGAAGCTTTCTTT	CASSGHILNTEAFF
TRBV7-6	-	17	TRBD2	TRBJ2-3	TGTGCCAGCAGCTCAACCCCTAGCGGGGGGATGACAGATACGCAGTATTTT	CASSSTPSGGMTDTQYF
TRBV10-3	few	14	TRBD1	TRBJ2-7	TGTGCCATCAGTGTGGGGACAGGGATGTACGAGCAGTACTTC	CAISVGTGMYEQYF